A selection of T cell receptor beta chains follows, all from one sample in a study of T-cell memory formation after mild COVID-19. TCRdb called the 5' RACE reads again in MiXCR, with one record for every CDR3 protein. This table holds 150,000 to 200,000 distinct CDR3 sequences, approximately 10% found once. The source material was PBMCs or a T cell subset sorted from them (not recorded which). These receptors originate from a man aged 18 to 30 who had mild COVID-19 (a few samples of this study predate the infection). Cell type and time point are not known. The CDR3 runs from the conserved cysteine through the conserved F or W. The D gene is left open where the match is weak. For some rows the clone size is stated as once, few or many, or as a class when expanded; others skip it.

d_call,clone_size,j_call,v_call,cdr3_nt,cdr3_aa
NA,NA,TRBJ1-1,TRBV6-5,TGTGCCAGCATATCTCCAGGCACTGAAGCTTTCTTT,CASISPGTEAFF
NA,many,TRBJ2-1,TRBV7-2,TGTGCCAGCAGCTTAGGGGGGCGGCGGGGTGAGCAGTTCTTC,CASSLGGRRGEQFF
NA,NA,TRBJ2-2,TRBV2,TGTGCCAGCAAGATACGGGGGCCAAACACCGGGGAGCTGTTTTTT,CASKIRGPNTGELFF
TRBD2,few,TRBJ2-7,TRBV4-3,TGCGCCAGCAGCCAAGGGGTGTCTAGCGGGTACGAGCAGTACTTC,CASSQGVSSGYEQYF
NA,few,TRBJ1-2,TRBV7-2,TGTGCCAGCAGCTTAGCGGGCGGTCTCGGGGGCTACACCTTC,CASSLAGGLGGYTF
TRBD2,NA,TRBJ2-3,TRBV3-1,TGTGCCAGCAGCCGCATCGGGCGGGGGTTAGCAGATACGCAGTATTTT,CASSRIGRGLADTQYF
NA,many,TRBJ2-3,TRBV28,TGTGCCAGCACCCCACCGGGCCGAGATACGCAGTATTTT,CASTPPGRDTQYF
NA,few,TRBJ2-5,TRBV5-1,TGCGCCAGCAGCTTCGGGTCTTCAGGTCTGCAAGAGACCCAGTACTTC,CASSFGSSGLQETQYF
TRBD2,few,TRBJ2-3,TRBV28,TGTGCCAGCAGTTCATCTGGAGCGGGGATGCACACAGATACGCAGTATTTT,CASSSSGAGMHTDTQYF
NA,NA,TRBJ1-1,TRBV30,TGTGCCTGGAATTTCGGGGGGAACACTGAAGCTTTCTTT,CAWNFGGNTEAFF
NA,NA,TRBJ1-5,TRBV21-1,TGTGCCAGCCGGGATAAGCAGACGGATATCTGGTATAGCAATCAGCCCCAGCATTTT,CASRDKQTDIWYSNQPQHF
NA,few,TRBJ2-2,TRBV7-2,TGTGCCAGCAGCATCTCCTCGAACACCGGGGAGCTGTTTTTT,CASSISSNTGELFF
TRBD1,NA,TRBJ1-1,TRBV7-8,TGTGCCAGCAGCCAAACAGGGGGATTGAACACTGAAGCTTTCTTT,CASSQTGGLNTEAFF
NA,few,TRBJ2-3,TRBV9,TGTGCCAGCAGCGTTGAAGGCATCACAGATACGCAGTATTTT,CASSVEGITDTQYF
NA,NA,TRBJ1-4,TRBV11-2,TGTGCCAGCAGGACAGATTTTAATGAAAAACTGTTTTTT,CASRTDFNEKLFF
NA,NA,TRBJ1-2,TRBV28,TGTGCCAGCAGTTTATGGGGTCAAGGCTACACCTTC,CASSLWGQGYTF
NA,NA,TRBJ1-4,TRBV3-1,TGTGCCAGCAGCCCCTATCCCCGCAGGGCTAATGAAAAACTGTTTTTT,CASSPYPRRANEKLFF
NA,many,TRBJ2-7,TRBV6-6,TGTGCCAGCAGTTACGCCAGAAAATACGAGCAGTACTTC,CASSYARKYEQYF
NA,NA,TRBJ1-5,TRBV25-1,TGTGCCAGCAGTGTGCTGGGTGGTAATCAGCCCCAGCATTTT,CASSVLGGNQPQHF
TRBD2,NA,TRBJ2-7,TRBV7-2,TGTGCCAGCAGCTCGGGACTAGCGAACTCCTACGAGCAGTACTTC,CASSSGLANSYEQYF
TRBD2,NA,TRBJ2-5,TRBV10-2,TGCGCCAGCAAACGGGGGGGGATGGGGGAGACCCAGTACTTC,CASKRGGMGETQYF
NA,NA,TRBJ1-3,TRBV5-1,TGCGCCAGCAGCACCGTTGGCTCTGGAAACACCATATATTTT,CASSTVGSGNTIYF
NA,NA,TRBJ2-7,TRBV7-2,TGTGCCAGCAGCCCTCGGCTCGCTAGCGACGAGCAGTACTTC,CASSPRLASDEQYF
NA,few,TRBJ2-5,TRBV4-1,TGCGCCAGCAGCCAAAGGCAGGACGGGGGGACCCAGTACTTC,CASSQRQDGGTQYF
TRBD1,few,TRBJ1-1,TRBV5-1,TGCGCCAGCAGCCGGGACAGTGAGAATGAAGCTTTCTTT,CASSRDSENEAFF
TRBD2,few,TRBJ2-3,TRBV29-1,TGCAGCACGGGGACTAGCGGGGCAGATACGCAGTATTTT,CSTGTSGADTQYF
NA,few,TRBJ1-6,TRBV27,TGTGCCAGCAGTTTAGGGGCCGCGTTAGGCTCACCCCTCCACTTT,CASSLGAALGSPLHF
NA,NA,TRBJ2-3,TRBV4-3,TGCGCCAGCAGCCAAGGAGAAGGAGGGGCAGATACGCAGTATTTT,CASSQGEGGADTQYF
TRBD2,many,TRBJ2-1,TRBV3-1,TGTGCCAGCAGCCAGCGGGGGGCCGGGAATGAGCAGTTCTTC,CASSQRGAGNEQFF
NA,NA,TRBJ1-6,TRBV7-9,TGTGCCAGCAGTGGTGGGGGATTTAATTCACCCCTCCACTTT,CASSGGGFNSPLHF
NA,many,TRBJ1-6,TRBV29-1,TGCAGCGCGCAGAGCTCCTATAATTCACCCCTCCACTTT,CSAQSSYNSPLHF
TRBD1,few,TRBJ1-1,TRBV5-6,TGTGCCAGCAGCTCCCGGGACAGTGACACTGAAGCTTTCTTT,CASSSRDSDTEAFF
TRBD1,few,TRBJ2-5,TRBV20-1,TGCAGTGCTAGGAGGCGGACAGGGAGGGAGACCCAGTACTTC,CSARRRTGRETQYF
TRBD2,many,TRBJ2-5,TRBV5-1,TGCGCCAGCAGCTTACAACTAGCGGGAGAAGAGACCCAGTACTTC,CASSLQLAGEETQYF
TRBD2,few,TRBJ2-3,TRBV2,TGTGCCAGCAGTGGCCTAGCGGGGGCCGGCACAGATACGCAGTATTTT,CASSGLAGAGTDTQYF
TRBD2,few,TRBJ2-1,TRBV5-6,TGTGCCAGCAGCTCCCTCGGGGGGGCGATCCTCAATGAGCAGTTCTTC,CASSSLGGAILNEQFF
NA,many,TRBJ1-1,TRBV5-1,TGCGCCAGCAGCTTGAGGGCCGCGTTAGGCACTGAAGCTTTCTTT,CASSLRAALGTEAFF
NA,few,TRBJ2-5,TRBV12-3/TRBV12-4,TGTGCCAGCAGTGGGTCCGAAGAGACCCAGTACTTC,CASSGSEETQYF
NA,NA,TRBJ2-3,TRBV5-1,TGCGCCAGCATGCGCACCGCTAGCACAGATACGCAGTATTTT,CASMRTASTDTQYF
NA,few,TRBJ1-1,TRBV20-1,TGCAGTGGCCGACAGCGCACTGAAGCTTTCTTT,CSGRQRTEAFF
TRBD2,many,TRBJ2-7,TRBV6-5,TGTGCCAGCAGGTCCCCCGGGGGGAGCTCCTACGAGCAGTACTTC,CASRSPGGSSYEQYF
NA,NA,TRBJ2-5,TRBV29-1,TGCAGCGTTGTAGGCAGGGCGGAGACCCAGTACTTC,CSVVGRAETQYF
TRBD1,NA,TRBJ1-4,TRBV20-1,TGCAGTGTGTGGGGGACAGGGGTTGAAAAACTGTTTTTT,CSVWGTGVEKLFF
NA,NA,TRBJ2-2,TRBV11-2,TGTGCCAGCAGCTTAGTGGTAGGGAAAGGCACCGGGGAGCTGTTTTTT,CASSLVVGKGTGELFF
TRBD1,NA,TRBJ1-4,TRBV5-1,TGCGCCAGCAGGGACGCCCCCGGGACAGGGGATGAAAAACTGTTTTTT,CASRDAPGTGDEKLFF
TRBD1,many,TRBJ1-2,TRBV18,TGTGCCAGCTCACCCTTGGACAGGATACTTCCTAACTATGGCTACACCTTC,CASSPLDRILPNYGYTF
NA,few,TRBJ1-1,TRBV4-1,TGCGCCAGCAGCCCGCTCGGAGGGGAGGCTTTCTTT,CASSPLGGEAFF
NA,NA,TRBJ2-7,TRBV3-1,TGTGCCAGCAGCCGGATGGGAGCCTACGAGCAGTACTTC,CASSRMGAYEQYF
TRBD1,NA,TRBJ1-2,TRBV6-1,TGTGCCAGCAAAGGACAGGGGGCAAACTATGGCTACACCTTC,CASKGQGANYGYTF
NA,few,TRBJ1-1,TRBV7-8,TGTGCCAGCAGCTTAGCACCTCCCGGGGCCCTTGGGAACACTGAAGCTTTCTTT,CASSLAPPGALGNTEAFF
NA,NA,TRBJ1-4,TRBV29-1,TGCAGCGTTGGACAGTTATTTGGAAAACTGTTTTTT,CSVGQLFGKLFF